Presented here are 15 T cell receptor beta chains from one specimen sequenced in a study of CD8+ T cells in alopecia areata. RNA extraction and reverse transcription yielded cDNA as sequencing template. Using immunoSEQ multiplex PCR, the repertoire was profiled, and TCRdb retains in-frame clones only, with some absent. The profile shows 120,000 or so clones, around 45% of them singletons. The specimen sequenced was NKG2D-low CD8+ T cells sorted from blood. Source of these receptors: a human donor with alopecia areata.

Details on this clone: The same CDR3 also results from other DNA sequences found in this sample. The rearrangement links TRBV30 to TRBJ1-5; tentatively, D is TRBD1 (5 bases). The CDR3 spans 13 residues. V lost 1 base, J lost 2 bases, and 6 bases lay in between. Germline CDR1 and CDR2: GTSNPN and SVGIG (reference sequence). The CDR3 DNA is TGTGCCTGGAGTGGGGGCGGCAATCAGCCCCAGCATTTT. It yields the protein CAWSGGGNQPQHF.

This rearrangement joins TRBV5-6 to TRBJ1-2; D remains unclear. V lost 0 bases and J lost 3, with 9 bases in between. Germline V gene sequence: CDR1 SGHDT, CDR2 YYEEEE. The CDR3 loop spans 14 amino acids. CDR3 sequence (DNA): TGTGCCAGCAGCTTGGGGCTCGGTGACTATGGCTACACCTTC. Translating gives CASSLGLGDYGYTF.

This clone was detected only a few times. The chain combines TRBV7-9 with TRBJ2-7, with D perhaps given as TRBD1 or TRBD2 (6 bases each). Deletions cut 4 bases from V and 3 bases from J, with 19 bases between. Per germline, CDR1 SEHNR and CDR2 FQNEAQ (reference sequence). CDR3 length equals 16 residues. The DNA for the CDR3 is TGTGCCAGCAGCTCCAGTGGGGGGCCGGGGCGCTACGAGCAGTACTTC. It yields the protein CASSSSGGPGRYEQYF.

In DNA, the CDR3 is TGTGCCTGGAGTGGAGGGAGGGAGACCCAGTACTTC. This sequence encodes CAWSGGRETQYF. The gene calls are TRBV30 and TRBJ2-5; TRBD2 might be the D (6 bases). CDR1 and CDR2 (germline): GTSNPN, SVGIG (reference sequence). This CDR3 contains 12 residues. V shed 1 base and J shed 5 bases, with 8 bases lying between them.

This chain joins TRBV4-1 and TRBJ1-5; no clear D gene. The CDR3 runs 15 residues. V shed 3 bases and J shed 4 bases, with 13 bases lying between them. Looked up from germline, CDR1 is MGHRA and CDR2 is YSYEKL. The CDR3 protein is CASSHPQDGNQPQHF. CDR3 sequence (DNA): TGCGCCAGCAGCCACCCCCAGGACGGAAATCAGCCCCAGCATTTT.

CDR3 region: CASSLDEQFF. The CDR3 nucleotides are TGTGCCAGCAGCTTAGATGAGCAGTTCTTC. The chain employs TRBV7-8 and TRBJ2-1; D uncertain. Per germline, CDR1 SGHVS and CDR2 FQNEAQ. Trimming left V 1 base short and J 8 bases short, with 0 bases between. The CDR3 is 10 residues long.

The rearrangement joins TRBV27 to TRBJ2-3; tentatively, D is TRBD1 or TRBD2 (5 bases each). Trimming removed 6 bases at V and 0 bases at J, with 10 bases between. The germline CDR1 and CDR2 sequences are MNHEY and SMNVEV (reference sequence). This CDR3 region has 14 residues. The CDR3 is CASRTRDSTDTQYF. In DNA form, the CDR3 reads TGTGCCAGCAGGACAAGGGACAGCACAGATACGCAGTATTTT.

The rearrangement uses TRBV29-1 and TRBJ2-7, with a possible D match to TRBD1 (5 bases). Trimming stripped 6 bases from V and 0 bases from J, with 12 bases between. CDR1 is SQVTM and CDR2 is ANQGSEA in the germline V gene. This CDR3 is 13 amino acids long. The CDR3 is CSVRERSSYEQYF. The CDR3 coding sequence is TGCAGCGTCAGGGAAAGGAGCTCCTACGAGCAGTACTTC.

The chain joins TRBV5-6 to TRBJ2-7; 8 bases match TRBD1. The CDR3 loop spans 16 amino acids. Trimming at V came to 4 bases and at J to 5 bases, leaving 14 bases not matched to a gene. Germline lookup yields CDR1 SGHDT and CDR2 YYEEEE. The CDR3 sequence is CASSSGGGTGFHEQYF. In DNA, the CDR3 is TGTGCCAGCAGCAGTGGAGGGGGGACAGGTTTCCACGAGCAGTACTTC.

As DNA, the CDR3 is TGTGCCAGCATAAGGGCGAATGAGCAGTTCTTC. Its translation is CASIRANEQFF. This chain links TRBV28 with TRBJ2-1; D is uncertain. V was shortened by 7 bases and J by 7 bases, with 8 bases between the two germline ends. The CDR3 runs to 11 residues. Looked up from germline, CDR1 is MDHEN and CDR2 is SYDVKM. The whole variable domain, remainder taken from reference TRBV28 and TRBJ2-1, is DVKVTQSSRYLVKRTGEKVFLECVQDMDHENMFWYRQDPGLGLRLIYFSYDVKMKEKGDIPEGYSVSREKKERFSLILESASTNQTSMYLCASIRANEQFFGPGTRLTVL.

The chain recombines TRBV2 with TRBJ2-1, with 9 bases aligning to TRBD2. This CDR3 has 15 amino acids. The V gene's germline CDR1 is SNHLY and CDR2 FYNNEI. After removal of 3 bases from V and 5 bases from J, the junction contained 5 bases not matched to a gene. The CDR3 reads CASSDGGGENNEQFF. The CDR3 DNA reads TGTGCCAGCAGTGATGGCGGGGGGGAAAACAATGAGCAGTTCTTC.

This clone was seen only a few times. This sequence joins TRBV29-1 and TRBJ1-1; possible D gene TRBD1, 5 bases. Trimming took 2 bases from V and 3 from J, leaving 19 bases between them. The CDR3 length is 16 residues. Germline V gene data show CDR1 as SQVTM and CDR2 as ANQGSEA. The CDR3 DNA follows: TGCAGCGTTGAATACGGGGTTGGAGGGGTGTACACTGAAGCTTTCTTT. It yields the protein CSVEYGVGGVYTEAFF.

The chain couples TRBV5-4 to TRBJ2-5, with D unresolved. V was trimmed by 6 bases and J by 5 bases, leaving 14 bases between them. Per germline, CDR1 SGHNT and CDR2 YYREEE (reference sequence). This CDR3 has 13 residues. This CDR3 reads CASTREVGETQYF. The CDR3 DNA reads TGTGCCAGCACACGAGAGGTCGGCGAGACCCAGTACTTC. Complete variable domain (other parts from reference TRBV5-4 and TRBJ2-5): ETGVTQSPTHLIKTRGQQVTLRCSSQSGHNTVSWYQQALGQGPQFIFQYYREEENGRGNFPPRFSGLQFPNYSSELNVNALELDDSALYLCASTREVGETQYFGPGTRLLVL.

The table lists this clone with many counts. The chain employs TRBV6-4 and TRBJ2-3; D gene uncertain. The CDR3 has 13 amino acids. Germline-derived CDR1 and CDR2 are MRHNA and SNTAGT. Trimming cost V 5 bases and J 1 base, with 7 bases left between them. CDR3 loop: CASSIGGTDTQYF. CDR3 DNA sequence: TGTGCCAGCAGTATAGGAGGCACAGATACGCAGTATTTT.

This clone was detected a few times. The rearrangement joins TRBV29-1 to TRBJ2-1; 7 positions agree with TRBD2. This CDR3 comprises 15 residues. V was pared by 4 bases and J by 10 bases, with 16 bases of the junction left unmatched. The germline gives CDR1 SQVTM, CDR2 ANQGSEA. The CDR3 sequence: CSVVGLGRAGEEQFF. CDR3 sequence (DNA): TGCAGCGTTGTAGGACTAGGAAGGGCCGGTGAGGAGCAGTTCTTC.